A selection of T cell receptor beta chains follows, all from one sample in a study of blood T cell repertoires in COVID-19. Data came from immunoSEQ multiplex PCR; TCRdb stores just in-frame clones and leaves some out. The data contain 25,000 to 35,000 clones, roughly 85% of them singletons. Sequenced sample: peripheral blood. The receptors stem from a man older than 75 with active COVID-19. The CDR3 runs from the conserved cysteine through the conserved F or W. Fields, in order: D gene, J gene, V gene, clone size, CDR3 protein, CDR3 DNA. The D gene is left open where the match is weak. The size of a clone is reported for some rows only, either as once, few or many, or as a class for expanded clones.

TRBD2 TRBJ2-2 TRBV7-2 NA CASSGTSTGELFF TGTGCCAGCAGCGGGACTAGTACCGGGGAGCTGTTTTTT
NA TRBJ1-5 TRBV6-1 NA CASSDPTIWQPQHF TGTGCCAGCAGTGATCCAACTATATGGCAGCCCCAGCATTTT
TRBD1 TRBJ2-3 TRBV5-6 NA CASSSTGGSSTDTQYF TGTGCCAGCAGCTCTACAGGGGGTTCTAGCACAGATACGCAGTATTTT
TRBD2 TRBJ2-5 TRBV6-6 NA CASSTWEGQETQYF TGTGCCAGCAGTACCTGGGAGGGCCAAGAGACCCAGTACTTC
NA TRBJ1-3 TRBV19 NA CASSSPGGNTIYF TGTGCCAGTAGTTCCCCAGGTGGAAACACCATATATTTT
TRBD1 TRBJ2-7 TRBV7-2 NA CASSVGQGADEQYF TGTGCCAGCAGCGTGGGACAGGGGGCGGACGAGCAGTACTTC
NA TRBJ2-2 TRBV4-1 NA CASSQDASQAGGSGELFF TGCGCCAGCAGCCAAGACGCCAGCCAGGCAGGAGGGAGCGGGGAGCTGTTTTTT
TRBD2 TRBJ2-2 TRBV19 NA CASTSGGKIGELFF TGTGCCAGTACGAGCGGGGGGAAAATCGGGGAGCTGTTTTTT
TRBD1 TRBJ2-6 TRBV4-1 NA CASSQDLQGAGANVLTF TGCGCCAGCAGCCAAGACCTTCAGGGGGCTGGGGCCAACGTCCTGACTTTC
NA TRBJ2-3 TRBV7-2 NA CASNQDGDTQYF TGTGCCAGCAACCAAGACGGGGATACGCAGTATTTT
NA TRBJ1-1 TRBV5-4 NA CASSSDPGHREGDTEAFF TGTGCCAGCAGCTCGGACCCGGGACACCGAGAGGGGGACACTGAAGCTTTCTTT
NA TRBJ2-5 TRBV18 NA CASSPRVRGEETQYF TGTGCCAGCTCACCACGGGTCAGGGGGGAAGAGACCCAGTACTTC
TRBD1 TRBJ1-1 TRBV24-1 NA CATSTSIRGHTEAFF TGTGCCACCAGTACATCGATCAGGGGGCACACTGAAGCTTTCTTT
NA TRBJ2-1 TRBV4-3 NA CASSQYPRGEQSEQFF TGCGCCAGCAGCCAATACCCTCGGGGAGAACAATCTGAGCAGTTCTTC
NA TRBJ1-1 TRBV19 NA CASSMSRHEAFF TGTGCCAGTAGTATGTCCAGGCATGAAGCTTTCTTT
NA TRBJ2-5 TRBV28 NA CASSFLETQYF TGTGCCAGCAGTTTCCTAGAGACCCAGTACTTC
NA TRBJ2-7 TRBV21-1 few CASRRTRGEQYF TGTGCCAGCAGGCGGACTAGGGGCGAGCAGTACTTC
TRBD2 TRBJ2-1 TRBV7-2 NA CASSLGGSRGLNEQFF TGTGCCAGCAGCTTAGGAGGGTCGCGGGGGTTGAATGAGCAGTTCTTC
NA TRBJ1-4 TRBV2 NA CASTQTNEKLFF TGTGCCAGCACACAGACTAATGAAAAACTGTTTTTT
TRBD2 TRBJ2-6 TRBV5-1 NA CASRTSGSGANVLTF TGCGCCAGCAGGACTAGCGGCTCTGGGGCCAACGTCCTGACTTTC
TRBD1 TRBJ2-7 TRBV19 NA CASRDRVSYEQYF TGTGCCAGTAGGGACAGGGTATCCTACGAGCAGTACTTC
NA TRBJ2-3 TRBV7-2 NA CASSLAPGPDTQYF TGTGCCAGCAGCTTAGCCCCCGGTCCGGATACGCAGTATTTT
NA TRBJ1-6 TRBV7-2 NA CASSRDNSPLHF TGTGCCAGCAGCCGTGATAATTCACCCCTCCACTTT
NA TRBJ1-2 TRBV7-8 NA CASSRTQGPGGYTF TGTGCCAGCAGCCGAACACAGGGCCCAGGAGGCTACACCTTC
TRBD1 TRBJ2-3 TRBV6-5 NA CASTETGSGTQYF TGTGCCAGCACCGAGACAGGGTCAGGTACGCAGTATTTT
TRBD1 TRBJ2-2 TRBV5-1 NA CASSQMTGRSGELFF TGCGCCAGCAGCCAGATGACAGGGCGGTCCGGGGAGCTGTTTTTT
NA TRBJ1-6 TRBV5-6 few CASSFLGGGSPLHF TGTGCCAGCAGCTTCCTGGGGGGAGGTTCACCCCTCCACTTT
TRBD1 TRBJ2-7 TRBV18 NA CASSQRQGESYEQYF TGTGCCAGCTCACAAAGACAGGGGGAATCCTACGAGCAGTACTTC
TRBD1 TRBJ1-2 TRBV6-6 NA CASSRDRDYGYTF TGTGCCAGCAGTAGGGACAGGGACTATGGCTACACCTTC
NA TRBJ1-2 TRBV3-1/TRBV3-2 NA CASSQGRGLRSYGYTF TGTGCCAGCAGCCAAGGCAGGGGCCTACGCAGCTATGGCTACACCTTC
TRBD2 TRBJ2-7 TRBV30 NA CAWTSGGHLYEQYF TGTGCCTGGACTAGCGGGGGACACCTCTACGAGCAGTACTTC
NA TRBJ1-1 TRBV9 NA CASSVEYMGRGEAFF TGTGCCAGCAGCGTCGAATACATGGGTAGGGGTGAAGCTTTCTTT
NA TRBJ2-7 TRBV28 NA CASSSDSYYEQYF TGTGCCAGCAGTTCGGACAGCTACTACGAGCAGTACTTC
TRBD1 TRBJ1-2 TRBV11-2 NA CASSLLAGGANYGYTF TGTGCCAGCAGCTTGTTAGCAGGGGGAGCTAACTATGGCTACACCTTC
NA TRBJ1-6 TRBV5-1 NA CASSLAGDSRGNSPLHF TGCGCCAGCAGCTTGGCCGGGGACTCCCGAGGGAATTCACCCCTCCACTTT
NA TRBJ2-1 TRBV3-1/TRBV3-2 NA CASSHSVNEQFF TGTGCCAGCAGCCACTCCGTCAATGAGCAGTTCTTC